This TCR beta chain stems from a study of blood T cell repertoires in COVID-19. The overall study: Samples came from the United States, Italy and Spain, spanning acute and convalescent COVID-19. T cells, B-cell-depleted T cells, or PBMCs provided the cDNA or gDNA that served as material.

CDR3 length: 12 residues. The V gene lost 6 bases and the J gene lost 2 bases, with 6 bases spanning the gap. In germline, CDR1 is KGHDR, CDR2 SFDVKD. In the source study's methods: For nucleated cells, counts were estimated from reference gene primer amplification. Libraries were prepared by immunoSEQ multiplex PCR; TCRdb keeps only in-frame clonotypes and omits some of them. V and J calls and clone size come straight from that table; D and trimming were deduced from the DNA. The table shows 150,000 to 200,000 clones, with 79% occurring only once. This clone was seen a handful of times. Sequencing was performed on peripheral blood. The chain recombines TRBV24-1 with TRBJ2-5; possibly TRBD2 for D (5 bases). The receptor was derived from a man in his fifties or sixties with active or convalescent COVID-19. The CDR3 DNA is TGTGCCACCAGTCGCGGGCAAGAGACCCAGTACTTC. It translates to CATSRGQETQYF.